The clone carrying this T cell receptor beta chain was observed a few times. Antigen unknown. This entry is derived from a study of identical twins. The germline CDR1 and CDR2 sequences are SGHNT and YENEEA. There are 15 residues in the CDR3. V was clipped by 1 base and J by 0 bases, with 7 bases between them. Findings and caveats of the study: The authors drew conclusions from cross-sectional statistical analysis rather than following the same donors. With abundant cord blood beta clonotypes, insertions were fewer; memory repertoires showed no such pattern. Excess low generation probability was seen in twin-shared out-of-frame alpha sequences. Zero-insertion analyses might be partly confounded by invariant T cells like MAIT and iNKT.

A single record per CDR3 protein comes from TCRdb applying MiXCR to the 5' RACE reads. The top ten clones hold approximately 9.3% of a sample with under 300,000 distinct CDR3 sequences, more than 12% of them seen once. The V call is TRBV11-3, the J call TRBJ2-1, with no clear D. The source of this sequence is a woman aged 18-29 years in good health. The sequencing sample was made of memory (CD45RO+) T cells sorted from blood. As DNA, the CDR3 is TGTGCCAGCAGCTTAGGTCGGCGCTCCTACAATGAGCAGTTCTTC. Translated, it gives CASSLGRRSYNEQFF.